A single sample is the source of the 2 T cell receptor beta chains below, sequenced in a study of blood T cell repertoires in COVID-19. TCRdb's copy holds only in-frame clones and misses some; the assay was immunoSEQ multiplex PCR. Here the sample spans tens of thousands of clones, 70% to 90% being singletons. Sequencing was done on a sample of peripheral blood. The receptors stem from a woman older than 75 with COVID-19, enrolled during active disease.

V usage is TRBV19 and J usage is TRBJ1-2; D ambiguous. Germline CDR1 LNHDA, CDR2 SQIVND (reference sequence). V dropped 4 bases and J dropped 7 bases, with 16 bases sitting between them. CDR3 length: 14 amino acids. The CDR3 region has the DNA TGTGCCAGTAGTAGCCAGGCCTCACTCGGTGGCTACACCTTC. It specifies CASSSQASLGGYTF.

The chain is built from TRBV5-1 and TRBJ2-1; TRBD2 matches at 11 bases. J was trimmed by 7 bases and V by 0 bases; bases with no gene match: 3. The CDR3 is 15 amino acids. The germline CDR1 and CDR2 sequences are SGHRS and YFSETQ. CDR3 loop: CASSLELAGGNEQFF. DNA of the CDR3: TGCGCCAGCAGCTTGGAGCTAGCGGGGGGAAATGAGCAGTTCTTC.